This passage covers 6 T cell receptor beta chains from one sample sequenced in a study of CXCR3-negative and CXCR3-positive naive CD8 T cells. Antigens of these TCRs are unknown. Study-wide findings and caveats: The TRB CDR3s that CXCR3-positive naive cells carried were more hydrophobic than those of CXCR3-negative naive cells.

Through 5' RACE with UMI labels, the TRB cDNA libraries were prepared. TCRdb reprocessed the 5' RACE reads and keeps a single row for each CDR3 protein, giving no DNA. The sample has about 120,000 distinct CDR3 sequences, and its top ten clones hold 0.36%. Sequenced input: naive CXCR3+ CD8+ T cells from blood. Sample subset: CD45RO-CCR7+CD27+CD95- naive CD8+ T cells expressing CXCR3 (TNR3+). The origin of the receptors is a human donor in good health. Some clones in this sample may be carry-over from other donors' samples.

The CDR3 here is CATSRGPGAGETQYF. The chain combines TRBV15 with TRBJ2-5; the TCRdb D gene call, TRBD1, has no DNA to confirm it. The CDR3 has 15 residues. CDR1 is LNHNV, CDR2 YYDKDF, per germline (reference sequence). The full variable domain, its missing parts supplied by reference TRBV15 and TRBJ2-5, is DAMVIQNPRYQVTQFGKPVTLSCSQTLNHNVMYWYQQKSSQAPKLLFHYYDKDFNNEADTPDNFQSRRPNTSFCFLDIRSPGLGDTAMYLCATSRGPGAGETQYFGPGTRLLVL.

CDR3 sequence: CSVERGGEGGLPYNEQFF. The chain links TRBV29-1 to TRBJ2-1; with no DNA, the TCRdb D assignment of TRBD1 cannot be verified. From germline, CDR1 is SQVTM and CDR2 ANQGSEA. This CDR3 has 18 residues.

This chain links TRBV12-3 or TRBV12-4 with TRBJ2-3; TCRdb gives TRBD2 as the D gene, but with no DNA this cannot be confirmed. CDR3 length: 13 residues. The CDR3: CASSFSSGNMQYF.

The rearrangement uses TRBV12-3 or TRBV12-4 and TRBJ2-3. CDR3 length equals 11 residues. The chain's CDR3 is CASSWTDTQYF.

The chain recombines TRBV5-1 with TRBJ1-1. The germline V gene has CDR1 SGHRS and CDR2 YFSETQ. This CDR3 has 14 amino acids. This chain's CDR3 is CASSLKDTRSEAFF. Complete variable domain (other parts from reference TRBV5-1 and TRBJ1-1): KAGVTQTPRYLIKTRGQQVTLSCSPISGHRSVSWYQQTPGQGLQFLFEYFSETQRNKGNFPGRFSGRQFSNSRSEMNVSTLELGDSALYLCASSLKDTRSEAFFGQGTRLTVV.

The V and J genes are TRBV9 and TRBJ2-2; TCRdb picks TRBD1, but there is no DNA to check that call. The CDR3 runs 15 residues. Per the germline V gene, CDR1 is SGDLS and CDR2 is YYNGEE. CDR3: CASSVVQGASGELFF.